This T cell receptor (beta chain) is drawn from a study of spatial heterogeneity in lung cancer. This clonotype was observed many times. This CDR3 is built from 16 residues. Germline V gene data show CDR1 as LGHNA and CDR2 as YNFKEQ. J lost 5 bases, V lost 3 bases, and 11 bases had no gene match. TCRdb reanalysed the 5' RACE reads using MiXCR and keeps one entry per CDR3 protein. The sample contains about 19,000 distinct CDR3 sequences, 8% to 10% of which appear only once. Time point indicated: blood at routine non-recurrence follow-up after resection. Sequenced material: PBMCs, taken at follow-up. The TCR comes from a female donor with early-stage non-small cell lung cancer. V gene TRBV4-2 combines with J gene TRBJ2-3, with 7 positions matching TRBD1. CDR3 coding DNA: TGTGCCAGCAGCCATGGACGGGACAGAGTCAGAGATACGCAGTATTTT. Translation: CASSHGRDRVRDTQYF.